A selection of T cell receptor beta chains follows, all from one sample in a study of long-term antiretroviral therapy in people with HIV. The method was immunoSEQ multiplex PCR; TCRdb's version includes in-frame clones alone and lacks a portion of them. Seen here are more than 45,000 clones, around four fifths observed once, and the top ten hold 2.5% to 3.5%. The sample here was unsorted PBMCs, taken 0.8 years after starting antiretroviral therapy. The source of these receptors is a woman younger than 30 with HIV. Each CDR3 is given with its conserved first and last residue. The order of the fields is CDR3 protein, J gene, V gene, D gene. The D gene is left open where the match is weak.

cdr3_aa: CASSFLGDANTGELFF; j_call: TRBJ2-2; v_call: TRBV5-6; d_call: .
cdr3_aa: CASKITAGVFYEQYF; j_call: TRBJ2-7; v_call: TRBV28; d_call: .
cdr3_aa: CASAPSLPFLGELFF; j_call: TRBJ2-2; v_call: TRBV25-1; d_call: .
cdr3_aa: CASSIDRWNTEAFF; j_call: TRBJ1-1; v_call: TRBV19; d_call: .
cdr3_aa: CASSQGSGSTLFAGSYEQYF; j_call: TRBJ2-7; v_call: TRBV4-3; d_call: TRBD2
cdr3_aa: CASTPWGGLADTQYF; j_call: TRBJ2-3; v_call: TRBV6-5; d_call: .
cdr3_aa: CASRLGLNTEAFF; j_call: TRBJ1-1; v_call: TRBV2; d_call: .
cdr3_aa: CASSLSQGANYGYTF; j_call: TRBJ1-2; v_call: TRBV6-5; d_call: TRBD1
cdr3_aa: CASNDGGGYNEQFF; j_call: TRBJ2-1; v_call: TRBV4-1; d_call: TRBD2
cdr3_aa: CASSSGYQPQHF; j_call: TRBJ1-5; v_call: TRBV27; d_call: .
cdr3_aa: CASREAVGETQYF; j_call: TRBJ2-5; v_call: TRBV6-5; d_call: .
cdr3_aa: CASSLVQSGSYETQYF; j_call: TRBJ2-5; v_call: TRBV28; d_call: .
cdr3_aa: CASSQDRGTGELFF; j_call: TRBJ2-2; v_call: TRBV14; d_call: .
cdr3_aa: CASSPGQGPYEQYF; j_call: TRBJ2-7; v_call: TRBV9; d_call: TRBD1
cdr3_aa: CASSYRGHGYTF; j_call: TRBJ1-2; v_call: TRBV6-5; d_call: .
cdr3_aa: CAISVGVSSYEQYF; j_call: TRBJ2-7; v_call: TRBV10-3; d_call: .